A selection of T cell receptor beta chains follows, all from one sample in a study of sequential checkpoint blockade in melanoma. Using immunoSEQ multiplex PCR, the repertoire was profiled, and TCRdb retains in-frame clones only, with some absent. The sample has approximately 19,000 clones; less than 30% are singletons. The source material was tumor tissue (inferred from file names), sampled from a patient given nivolumab and ipilimumab in sequence. These receptors were obtained from a human donor with melanoma. Both conserved end residues are part of each CDR3. A clone size is listed for some rows: how often the clone was seen (once, few, many), or a class if it is expanded.

clone_size | v_call | cdr3_length | cdr3_aa
- | TRBV19 | 17 | CASSTRQPGQSFYGYTF
- | TRBV5-1 | 15 | CASSPREVGTDTQYF
few | TRBV11-3 | 17 | CASSLALTGQNTGELFF
medium-sized | TRBV11-3 | 15 | CASSFWTGGTGELFF
medium-sized | TRBV11-3 | 17 | CASSQLLVLAGAETQYF
- | TRBV18 | 14 | CASSFGQGQETQYF
few | TRBV16 | 12 | CASSQSRDTQYF
- | TRBV11-3 | 15 | CASRPPTQMNTEAFF
once | TRBV19 | 12 | CASRTNTGELFF
many | TRBV11-3 | 15 | CASSARGPIQETQYF
many | TRBV11-3 | 16 | CASSPSTGMGPYEQYF
few | TRBV28 | 15 | CASSLAGGWTDTQYF
- | TRBV6-8 | 12 | CATLSPSLRYTF
- | TRBV5-1 | 17 | CASSLDHSSSYNSPLHF
few | TRBV28 | 16 | CASSSPEARTYYEQYF
many | TRBV23-1 | 15 | CASSQDTGDLNGYTF
- | TRBV28 | 15 | CASSLFSGSTDEQFF
many | TRBV11-3 | 14 | CASSFGTGNSPLHF
few | TRBV18 | 17 | CASSPPFRSGLNYEQYF
- | TRBV18 | 12 | CASSPGTTEQYF
- | TRBV5-1 | 14 | CASSLGNGPDTQYF
few | TRBV6-8 | 16 | CASSHKRGTGANVLTF
few | TRBV6-8 | 17 | CASSYSVAGGWSGELFF
few | TRBV23-1 | 14 | CASSQPTGYNEQFF
few | TRBV11-3 | 15 | CASSLVSQFTDTQYF
few | TRBV6-8 | 13 | CASQDRVGYEQYF
many | TRBV11-3 | 14 | CASSLVQEVYGYTF
few | TRBV6-8 | 17 | CASSYPNDRYSGNTIYF
- | TRBV14 | 17 | CASSARLAGVTQETQYF
few | TRBV6-8 | 17 | CASSYLPGRGRDYGYTF
few | TRBV28 | 13 | CASSPPGTETQYF
many | TRBV11-3 | 14 | CASSIPGQWEGYTF
few | TRBV11-3 | 14 | CASSPPANPDTQYF
- | TRBV28 | 16 | CASSSPRQGLSYEQYF
many | TRBV11-3 | 15 | CASSTSSGTNYEQYF
- | TRBV19 | 13 | CASSTRQADEQYF
few | TRBV6-8 | 14 | CATRGRADTDTQYF
- | TRBV9 | 12 | CASSVGGETQYF
few | TRBV6-8 | 13 | CAIRGVSNEKLFF
few | TRBV11-3 | 16 | CASSLSGGRITDTQYF
few | TRBV7-6 | 15 | CASSPFEASGNEQFF
many | TRBV11-3 | 15 | CASSFDSGDNEKLFF
- | TRBV6-8 | 15 | CASSKQGQGNQPQHF
medium-sized | TRBV6-8 | 15 | CASSGLAGEAYEQYF
few | TRBV11-3 | 14 | CASSFYWGNTEAFF